The T cell receptor (beta chain) under discussion was sequenced for a study of TIL therapy for anti-PD-1-resistant metastatic lung cancer. Background on the study: By whole-exome sequencing, median non-synonymous tumor mutation burden was roughly 1.4 mutations per megabase. Points from the study as a whole: TIL clonotype persistence in blood showed no apparent association with response.

Comment on this clone: Antigen unknown.

The CDR3 totals 17 residues. Germline V gives CDR1 MGHRA, CDR2 YSYEKL. V shed 4 bases, J shed 2 bases, and the junction held 2 bases outside the gene matches. This sample's time point: pre-treatment sample, taken before nivolumab and TIL therapy. Sequencing used immunoSEQ v3. Data came from immunoSEQ multiplex PCR; TCRdb stores just in-frame clones and leaves some out. The sample gives 25,000 to 40,000 clones, roughly 69% of which show up once; 2.7% is in the top ten. The rearrangement joins TRBV4-1 to TRBJ2-2, with TRBD2 matching over 15 bases. The sequence was obtained from a woman aged 30-85 years with non-small cell lung cancer. Sample: blood, taken at baseline. The CDR3 is CASSPGLAGGNTGELFF. The CDR3 nucleotides are TGCGCCAGCAGCCCGGGACTAGCGGGGGGTAACACCGGGGAGCTGTTTTTT.